One sample yielded the 9 T cell receptor beta chains listed below, sequenced in a study of Graves' ophthalmopathy and Graves' hyperthyroidism. Amplification targeted the TCR beta CDR3 regions, with RNA transcripts as the source material. Second-round multiplex PCR followed a first-round RT-PCR using HTBI primers. Each CDR3 protein is one row after TCRdb ran MiXCR on the multiplex PCR reads. The table lists 350,000 to 450,000 distinct CDR3 sequences, roughly 18% of them singletons. Sequencing input: peripheral blood. These receptors were taken from a woman under 30 with Graves' ophthalmopathy.

This clonotype was observed at least ten times. J is TRBJ1-1 and V is TRBV7-6, with D possibly matching TRBD1 (6 bases). The V gene lost 3 bases and the J gene lost 4 bases, with 21 bases spanning the gap. Germline V lookup: CDR1 SGHVS, CDR2 FNYEAQ. This CDR3 has 17 amino acids. The CDR3 coding sequence is TGTGCCAGCAGCTTTGGGGGAGGGGGGAAAGGGAGCACTGAAGCTTTCTTT. It codes for CASSFGGGGKGSTEAFF.

This clonotype was seen many times. The chain links TRBV2 to TRBJ2-7; 13 nucleotides agree with TRBD2. This CDR3 contains 16 residues. Trimming at V came to 1 base and at J to 4 bases, leaving 4 bases not matched to a gene. Germline loops: CDR1 SNHLY, CDR2 FYNNEI. The CDR3 DNA is TGTGCCAGCAGTGAAGGAGGGACTAGCGGGACTTACGAGCAGTACTTC. It translates to CASSEGGTSGTYEQYF.

This clonotype was detected many times. The chain combines TRBV28 with TRBJ2-7; tentatively, D is TRBD2 (5 bases). This CDR3 region has 12 residues. The germline CDR1 and CDR2 sequences are MDHEN and SYDVKM. The germline V and J ends were trimmed by 4 bases and 4 bases, with 8 bases remaining between them. The chain's CDR3 is CASSSGIYEQYF. The CDR3 DNA reads TGTGCCAGCAGTTCGGGAATTTACGAGCAGTACTTC.

This clonotype has a count of ten or more. V gene TRBV7-9 combines with J gene TRBJ2-5; TRBD1 matches 10 bases. V lost 5 bases and J lost 4; bases outside the gene matches: 4. CDR1 and CDR2 (germline): SEHNR, FQNEAQ (reference sequence). The CDR3 is 14 amino acids. In DNA form, the CDR3 reads TGTGCCAGCAGCCCCCGGACAGGGGGAGAGACCCAGTACTTC. This encodes CASSPRTGGETQYF.

At least ten counts were recorded for this clonotype. The chain is built from TRBV4-2 and TRBJ1-2; unclear D gene. CDR1 is LGHNA and CDR2 is YNFKEQ in the germline V gene. Trimming pared 0 bases from V and 8 bases from J, leaving 4 bases between. The CDR3 runs to 11 residues. The CDR3 here is CASSQDRGYTF. CDR3 nucleotides: TGTGCCAGCAGCCAAGACCGGGGCTACACCTTC.

This clonotype was counted ten times or more. The genes are TRBV4-3 and TRBJ2-2, with 8 bases that match TRBD2. V lost 0 bases, J lost 3 bases, and 9 bases stayed unmatched. Germline lookup yields CDR1 LGHNA and CDR2 YSLEER. The CDR3 covers 18 residues. The CDR3 nucleotides read TGCGCCAGCAGCCAAGATTCGATCGAGCGGGGGTACACCGGGGAGCTGTTTTTT. Protein sequence: CASSQDSIERGYTGELFF.

Only a few counts were recorded for this clonotype. V gene TRBV5-6 combines with J gene TRBJ1-1; D perhaps matches TRBD1 (5 bases). Germline lookup yields CDR1 SGHDT and CDR2 YYEEEE. Trimming removed 0 bases at V and 0 bases at J, with 15 bases between. The CDR3 contains 17 residues. This chain's CDR3 is CASSLGVGQTMNTEAFF. In DNA, the CDR3 is TGTGCCAGCAGCTTGGGCGTTGGACAAACCATGAACACTGAAGCTTTCTTT.

The chain combines TRBV30 with TRBJ2-2; D may be TRBD1 or TRBD2 (5 bases each). Germline V CDR1 and CDR2: GTSNPN, SVGIG (reference sequence). The length of the CDR3 is 14 residues. V dropped 0 bases and J dropped 4 bases, with 9 bases sitting between them. The CDR3 is CAWSVRGGTGELFF. CDR3 DNA: TGTGCCTGGAGTGTACGGGGCGGCACCGGGGAGCTGTTTTTT.

This clonotype occurred many times. This chain links TRBV19 with TRBJ1-1; D remains unclear. This CDR3 spans 14 amino acids. CDR1 is LNHDA and CDR2 is SQIVND in the germline V gene (reference sequence). V lost 5 bases to trimming and J lost 4 bases, with 14 bases between them. CDR3 in DNA: TGTGCCAGTAGTCCACGTTTATTAGGCACTGAAGCTTTCTTT. It specifies CASSPRLLGTEAFF.